The present T cell receptor (beta chain) was sequenced within a study of T-cell memory formation after mild COVID-19 (dated by TCRdb to about 2021). About the full investigation: Most TCR sequence clusters were specific to one of the two donors. In a couple of donors, T-cell clones that expanded and contracted after mild COVID-19 were followed by sequencing TCRalpha and TCRbeta repertoires longitudinally. The cohort comprised two young, previously healthy adult volunteers, one female and one male. Study-level results and caveats: Only a couple of mild cases were covered in the study, and larger cohorts including severe cases with pre-infection samples were considered necessary. SARS-CoV-2 specificity was not confirmed for the second-wave clones peaking on day 37. The detection of some responding clones in pre-infection memory suggests that pre-existing cross-reactive memory T cells joined the SARS-CoV-2 response. From day 15 to 85, contracting clones showed balanced CD4/CD8 phenotypes, whereas a second wave of clones that expanded from day 15 to 37 leaned towards CD4+. Contracting CD4+ clones turned up mainly in the CM and EM memory subsets, whereas EMRA was where CD8+ clones were enriched.

As concerns this clonotype: Its antigen specificity is not known. No much larger clone is present one base from it, and per-base qualities are unavailable.

Sequencing relied on an Illumina NovaSeq 6000. TCRalpha and TCRbeta cDNA libraries were constructed by 5'RACE with constant-segment primers, with sample barcodes and unique molecular identifiers being introduced. RNA was extracted from every sample with Trizol reagent. Amplification of the libraries took two PCR steps, and the second step added a second sample barcode plus Illumina TruSeq adapters. Libraries were sequenced on an Illumina NovaSeq with 2 x 150 bp paired-end reads. The original pipeline was this. Demultiplexing of reads and collapsing into UMI-guided consensus sequences were performed with migec v1.2.7. With mixcr v2.1.11, UMI consensuses were aligned to TRA and TRB V and J templates and assembled into clonotypes. Clonotypes were classified as expanded or contracted when called significant by both edgeR and NoisET, with noise models trained on biological replicates. For edgeR calls, a false discovery rate-adjusted p below 0.01 and a log2 fold-change threshold of 1 were applied. As an exploratory analysis of dynamics, PCA with hierarchical clustering was applied to max-normalized trajectories of the 1000 most abundant clonotypes. The CD4 or CD8 phenotype of responding clones was assigned using the separately sequenced CD4+ and CD8+ repertoires. The public reads were reprocessed in TCRdb via fastp at Q25 and MiXCR, keeping in-frame beta chains. Each CDR3 protein gets just one entry, which takes the most common genes and DNA from the rows behind it. These V and J calls rely on TCRdb rather than the paper's analysis. This sample gives 450,000 or so distinct CDR3 sequences in total; around a quarter of them show up just once. The top ten clonotypes cover about an eighth of the sample.

The germline V gene sets CDR1 to SGHRS and CDR2 to YFSETQ. Trimming costs V 7 bases and J 2 bases, and their ends lie 15 bases apart. The CDR3 holds 14 amino acids from the cysteine to the phenylalanine. CDR3 DNA only is kept here, 42 bases in frame from base 1. PBMCs were isolated by Ficoll-Paque density gradient centrifugation. This clonotype was sampled from an adult woman who had mild COVID-19 (a few samples of this study predate the infection). The sample titles of this study are shuffled in the database, so cell type and time point are left out; the donor was told from shared clones. The rearrangement joined TRBV5-1 to TRBJ1-1; the D gene is possibly TRBD1, with 6 bases matching. The specimen was PBMCs or a T cell subset sorted from them (not recorded which). Read as DNA, the sequence is TGCGCCAGCTACGGGGGGCAAATCAACACTGAAGCTTTCTTT. It encodes CASYGGQINTEAFF.